The 10 T cell receptor beta chains given below trace back to one sample, sequenced in a study of blood T cell repertoires in COVID-19. Clones were read by immunoSEQ multiplex PCR, and TCRdb kept only the in-frame ones, dropping some. The data show more than 300,000 clones, with roughly nine tenths seen just once and about 8.4% held by the top ten. Sequenced sample: PBMCs or T cells enriched from blood (not recorded which). The source is a woman younger than 45 who had recovered from COVID-19.

V gene TRBV4-2 combines with J gene TRBJ2-1; TRBD2 matches at 16 bases. This CDR3 has 18 residues. Per germline, CDR1 LGHNA and CDR2 YNFKEQ. Germline trimming cut 1 base from V and 3 bases from J; bases unmatched to any gene: 3. The CDR3 sequence is CASSQGGTSGRGYNEQFF. The CDR3 nucleotides are TGTGCCAGCAGCCAAGGCGGGACTAGCGGGAGGGGCTACAATGAGCAGTTCTTC.

V usage is TRBV10-3 and J usage is TRBJ1-2; the D is unclear. Germline V gene sequence: CDR1 ENHRY, CDR2 SYGVKD. Trimming left V 5 bases short and J 2 bases short, with 9 bases between. There are 13 residues in the CDR3. The CDR3 bases are TGTGCCATCAGTCCCGTGGGCAACTATGGCTACACCTTC. Protein: CAISPVGNYGYTF.

This CDR3 is CASSPRDRLFAETQYF. The DNA of the CDR3 is TGTGCCAGCAGCCCCCGGGACAGGCTCTTTGCGGAGACCCAGTACTTC. The V and J genes are TRBV5-4 and TRBJ2-5, with TRBD1 matching over 8 bases. The CDR3 sequence is 16 residues long. The V segment lost 4 bases and the J segment 5 bases; nucleotides outside the gene matches: 13. CDR1 is SGHNT, CDR2 YYREEE, per germline (reference sequence).

The chain uses TRBV6-5 and TRBJ1-1; no firm D call. The CDR3 runs 15 residues. Germline CDR1 is MNHEY and CDR2 is SVGAGI. V lost 0 bases and J 0 bases, leaving 8 bases between the germline ends. CDR3 DNA: TGTGCCAGCAGTTACTCGGGCAACCTGAACACTGAAGCTTTCTTT. Translation: CASSYSGNLNTEAFF.

This clone was found once. J is TRBJ1-1 and V is TRBV6-4, with D unresolved. The CDR3 contains 13 residues. V gave up 5 bases and J gave up 5 bases, with 12 bases separating them. Germline loops: CDR1 MRHNA, CDR2 SNTAGT. CDR3 nucleotides: TGTGCCAGCAGTAAAGTCTCGGGAACTGAAGCTTTCTTT. It encodes CASSKVSGTEAFF.

The rearrangement joins TRBV7-2 to TRBJ2-2, with 8 bases matching TRBD2. The germline V gene encodes CDR1 SGHTA and CDR2 FQGNSA. CDR3 size: 17 residues. The junction had 11 bases not matched to a gene; V was cut back by 5 bases and J by 3 bases. CDR3 nucleotide sequence: TGTGCCAGCAGCCCCGACCGGGGACTAGTGGACACCGGGGAGCTGTTTTTT. This sequence encodes CASSPDRGLVDTGELFF.

V usage is TRBV4-1 and J usage is TRBJ1-6; 8 nucleotides match TRBD1. The V segment lost 0 bases and the J segment 10 bases; nucleotides outside the gene matches: 5. The CDR3 has 15 amino acids. Germline V gives CDR1 MGHRA, CDR2 YSYEKL. CDR3 sequence reads: CASSQDRTGYSPLHF. The CDR3 bases are TGCGCCAGCAGCCAAGATCGGACAGGGTACTCACCCCTCCACTTT.

V gene TRBV10-2 combines with J gene TRBJ2-7; 9 bases fit TRBD1. CDR3 size: 13 residues. The ends lost 9 bases at V and 6 bases at J; junction bases unmatched: 9. Germline assignment: CDR1 WSHSY and CDR2 SAAADI. DNA of the CDR3: TGCGCCAGTCTCCGGGACAGGGCTGGCGAGCAGTACTTC. This gives the protein CASLRDRAGEQYF.

This chain uses TRBV6-5 with TRBJ1-2; TRBD1 is a possible D gene (6 bases). The germline CDR1 and CDR2 sequences are MNHEY and SVGAGI. Trimming left V 6 bases short and J 8 bases short, with 19 bases between. The CDR3 has 14 residues. CDR3 nucleotide sequence: TGTGCCAGCAGAAAAAGCGGGGGCGGGGGAGGCTACACCTTC. The encoded protein is CASRKSGGGGGYTF.

This chain joins TRBV5-1 and TRBJ2-1; D is possibly TRBD1 (6 bases). V was shortened by 4 bases and J by 6 bases, with 11 bases between the two germline ends. CDR3 length: 13 residues. Germline V gene lookup returns CDR1 SGHRS and CDR2 YFSETQ. The CDR3, as DNA: TGCGCCAGCAGCGCTACAGGGATCAATGAGCAGTTCTTC. Its translation: CASSATGINEQFF.